Shown below are 32 T cell receptor beta chains from a single sample sequenced in a study of T-cell memory formation after mild COVID-19. Each CDR3 protein is one row after TCRdb ran MiXCR on the 5' RACE reads. The repertoire holds just over 200,000 distinct CDR3 sequences, with 9% to 10% as singletons. Input material: PBMCs or a T cell subset sorted from them (not recorded which). These receptors were taken from a man between 18 and 29 years old who had mild COVID-19 (a few samples of this study predate the infection). Cell type and time point are not known.

In the case of this clonotype: At one boundary the junction diverges from the germline segment, which might be a read error. The rearrangement links TRBV7-2 to TRBJ2-3; D may match TRBD1 or TRBD2 (5 bases each). The CDR3 is 15 amino acids. Per the germline V gene, CDR1 is SGHTA and CDR2 is FQGNSA. The CDR3 nucleotides read TGTTCCAGCAGCTTATCCTCCGGGGCCACAGATACGCAGTATTTT. This codes for CSSSLSSGATDTQYF.

There are a few counts of this clonotype. The chain carries TRBV23-1 and TRBJ1-1, with 10 bases aligning to TRBD1. Being an ORF, TRBV23-1 has a function that is uncertain. The CDR3 has 14 amino acids. The V and J ends lost 8 bases and 0 bases, in that order; junction bases with no gene match: 3. CDR3 loop: CASRGQGMNTEAFF. The DNA of the CDR3 is TGCGCCAGCCGGGGACAGGGGATGAACACTGAAGCTTTCTTT.

This clonotype has only a few counts. CDR3 sequence reads: CASSQRGQAGSNEQFF. The DNA of the CDR3 is TGCGCCAGCAGCCAGCGGGGACAGGCGGGGTCCAATGAGCAGTTCTTC. V is TRBV4-1 and J is TRBJ2-1, with 8 bases aligning to TRBD1. The CDR3 has 16 residues. V was clipped by 3 bases and J by 6 bases; unmatched bases: 10. The germline gives CDR1 MGHRA, CDR2 YSYEKL.

This clonotype occurred a few times. The V gene is TRBV18, the J gene TRBJ2-5; tentatively, D is TRBD1 or TRBD2 (6 bases each). CDR1 and CDR2 from the germline V gene are KGHSH and LQKENI. V lost 2 bases, J lost 4 bases, and 11 bases lay in between. The CDR3 has 14 residues. CDR3 in amino acids: CASSPRGAIETQYF. The CDR3 nucleotides are TGTGCCAGCTCACCAAGGGGGGCCATAGAGACCCAGTACTTC.

In DNA form, the CDR3 reads TGTGCCAGCTCCCAGGGTTTCTCTGGAAACACCATATATTTT. Encoded protein: CASSQGFSGNTIYF. V usage is TRBV18 and J usage is TRBJ1-3; perhaps TRBD1 as D (5 bases). V was cut by 6 bases and J by 0 bases, with 9 bases left in between. CDR3 size: 14 residues. Germline V gene lookup returns CDR1 KGHSH and CDR2 LQKENI.

The rearrangement uses TRBV6-6 and TRBJ1-1; D remains ambiguous. Germline V gives CDR1 MNHNY, CDR2 SVGAGI (reference sequence). This CDR3 is built from 15 residues. Trimming left V 6 bases short and J 4 bases short, with 18 bases between. CDR3 nucleotide sequence: TGTGCCAGCAGGGGGTCCGCCGGCAGACCCACTGAAGCTTTCTTT. It specifies CASRGSAGRPTEAFF.

Ten or more counts support this clonotype. This chain connects TRBV20-1 to TRBJ1-4; D not resolved. Trimming removed 6 bases from V and 2 bases from J, with 10 bases in between. CDR1 and CDR2 (germline): DFQATT, SNEGSKA (reference sequence). CDR3 size: 13 residues. The CDR3 loop reads CSASIVTNEKLFF. CDR3 DNA sequence: TGCAGTGCCTCGATAGTGACTAATGAAAAACTGTTTTTT.

The chain joins TRBV6-2 or TRBV6-3 to TRBJ2-1; D not resolved. With 0 bases removed from V and 0 bases from J, the gap between germline ends came to 6 bases. Per the germline V gene, CDR1 is MNHEY and CDR2 is SVGEGT. The CDR3 extends over 15 amino acids. Written as DNA, the CDR3 is TGTGCCAGCAGTTACTCGTCAACCTCCTACAATGAGCAGTTCTTC. It translates to CASSYSSTSYNEQFF.

This clonotype was seen at least ten times. At one end, the junction sequence differs from germline, possibly due to a read error. The V call is TRBV29-1, the J call TRBJ2-7, with 11 bases aligning to TRBD1. The CDR3 is made up of 15 amino acids. Germline assignment: CDR1 SQVTM and CDR2 ANQGSEA. The CDR3 region has the DNA TGCAGCGTTGTGTTCGGGACAGGGGGTTACTACGAGCATTACTTC. It specifies CSVVFGTGGYYEHYF.

This clonotype was counted between two and nine times. V gene TRBV28 combines with J gene TRBJ2-7; D perhaps matches TRBD2 (5 bases). Germline V gene data show CDR1 as MDHEN and CDR2 as SYDVKM. The ends were cut back, 5 bases at V and 0 bases at J, with 17 bases in the middle. This CDR3 region has 16 residues. CDR3 nucleotide sequence: TGTGCCAGCAGTCCCTCGCCGGGGAGACACTCCTACGAGCAGTACTTC. As protein: CASSPSPGRHSYEQYF.

At least ten counts were recorded for this clonotype. The chain joins TRBV12-3 or TRBV12-4 to TRBJ2-2, with 11 bases lining up with TRBD2. This CDR3 region has 16 residues. V was clipped by 3 bases and J by 6 bases; unmatched bases: 6. The CDR3 sequence: CASSLLAGGNAGELFF. The CDR3 DNA follows: TGTGCCAGCAGTTTGCTAGCGGGGGGAAATGCCGGGGAGCTGTTTTTT.

This clonotype was counted only a few times. The chain employs TRBV24-1 and TRBJ1-5, with unresolved D. CDR3 size: 12 residues. CDR1 and CDR2 from the germline V gene are KGHDR and SFDVKD. The ends were cut back, 5 bases at V and 4 bases at J, with 5 bases in the middle. The DNA for the CDR3 is TGTGCCACCAGTGGCTATAATCAGCCCCAGCATTTT. This sequence encodes CATSGYNQPQHF.

This clonotype was seen at least ten times. The rearrangement uses TRBV4-3 and TRBJ2-1, with 9 bases lining up with TRBD1. V was clipped by 4 bases and J by 2 bases; unmatched bases: 6. This CDR3 contains 16 residues. The germline gives CDR1 LGHNA, CDR2 YSLEER. The chain's CDR3 is CASSPGTGTTYNEQFF. CDR3 DNA: TGCGCCAGCAGCCCGGGGACAGGGACGACCTACAATGAGCAGTTCTTC.

This clonotype came up a few times. This chain connects TRBV9 to TRBJ2-7; no clear D. This CDR3 has 15 residues. Germline V CDR1 and CDR2: SGDLS, YYNGEE. Trimming removed 0 bases from V and 3 bases from J, with 13 bases in between. The DNA of the CDR3 is TGTGCCAGCAGCGTAGCTGGGGAAGGGTACTACGAGCAGTACTTC. It specifies CASSVAGEGYYEQYF.

J is TRBJ2-6 and V is TRBV11-2; TRBD1 matches at 8 bases. Germline V CDR1 and CDR2: SGHAT, FQNNGV. The CDR3 runs 19 residues. J gave up 0 bases and V 5 bases, and 12 bases lay outside the gene matches. CDR3 DNA sequence: TGTGCCAGCAGCCCGCGACCCAGGGGGCCCAGCTCTGGGGCCAACGTCCTGACTTTC. Amino acids: CASSPRPRGPSSGANVLTF. The entire variable domain, with the rest obtained from reference TRBV11-2 and TRBJ2-6, is as follows: EAGVAQSPRYKIIEKRQSVAFWCNPISGHATLYWYQQILGQGPKLLIQFQNNGVVDDSQLPKDRFSAERLKGVDSTLKIQPAKLEDSAVYLCASSPRPRGPSSGANVLTFGAGSRLTVL.

V is TRBV9 and J is TRBJ2-1, with 7 positions matching TRBD2. With 4 bases clipped from V and 2 bases from J, the junction kept 6 bases outside the gene matches. This CDR3 is 15 amino acids long. The germline CDR1 and CDR2 sequences are SGDLS and YYNGEE. DNA for the CDR3: TGTGCCAGCAGCTCACGGGGGGACGCCTACAATGAGCAGTTCTTC. This codes for CASSSRGDAYNEQFF.

This clonotype was seen a handful of times. The chain uses TRBV9 and TRBJ1-6; D uncertain. V was trimmed by 0 bases and J by 13 bases, leaving 8 bases between them. CDR3 size: 12 residues. Germline V gene data show CDR1 as SGDLS and CDR2 as YYNGEE. CDR3 nucleotides: TGTGCCAGCAGCGTAGATAAGGATCCCCTCCACTTT. Encoded protein: CASSVDKDPLHF.

This clonotype was observed a few times. The chain uses TRBV12-3 or TRBV12-4 and TRBJ1-2; 7 bases agree with TRBD1. V was clipped by 0 bases and J by 5 bases; unmatched bases: 6. This CDR3 has 15 amino acids. In DNA, the CDR3 is TGTGCCAGCAGTTTAGCGACAGGGATTGGGTATGGCTACACCTTC. Its translation is CASSLATGIGYGYTF.

The table lists this clonotype with many counts. This chain joins TRBV19 and TRBJ2-7, with TRBD1 identical over 9 bases. This CDR3 is built from 13 residues. After removal of 4 bases from V and 6 bases from J, the junction contained 4 bases not matched to a gene. Germline assignment: CDR1 LNHDA and CDR2 SQIVND (reference sequence). The CDR3 DNA reads as TGTGCCAGTAGTACCCAGACAGGGGGCGAGCAGTACTTC. It specifies CASSTQTGGEQYF.

The CDR3 bases are TGCGCCAGCAGTGATTCAGGCTATGGCTACACCTTC. This encodes CASSDSGYGYTF. This rearrangement joins TRBV10-1 to TRBJ1-2; no reliable D call. This CDR3 contains 12 residues. Germline V gene data show CDR1 as WNHNN and CDR2 as SYGVQD (reference sequence). The V and J ends lost 3 bases and 4 bases respectively, with 6 bases between them.

V gene TRBV7-8 combines with J gene TRBJ2-2; weak D call: TRBD2 (5 bases). Trimming took 5 bases from V and 6 from J, leaving 13 bases between them. The germline gives CDR1 SGHVS, CDR2 FQNEAQ. This CDR3 has 14 amino acids. The DNA for the CDR3 is TGTGCCAGCAGCGGTATGGACTTCTCCGGGGAGCTGTTTTTT. This translates into CASSGMDFSGELFF.

The CDR3 region is CASSYSTQQYF. In nucleotides, the CDR3 is TGTGCCAGCAGTTACTCGACCCAGCAGTACTTC. The rearrangement joins TRBV6-5 to TRBJ2-7; no definite D call. The CDR3 is 11 residues long. Between the trimmed V and J ends, which lost 0 bases and 8 bases, there was a span of 5 bases. Germline CDR1 is MNHEY and CDR2 is SVGAGI.

The chain uses TRBV6-5 and TRBJ2-5; D may be TRBD1 (5 bases). V shed 1 base and J shed 4 bases, with 13 bases lying between them. Germline CDR1 and CDR2: MNHEY and SVGAGI. The CDR3 extends over 15 amino acids. CDR3 residues: CASSYLGPALETQYF. In DNA, the CDR3 is TGTGCCAGCAGTTACTTGGGGCCAGCACTAGAGACCCAGTACTTC.

This clonotype occurred a few times. The CDR3 DNA sequence: TGTGCCAGCAGTTTGGGCAGGGGTGAAAAGGAGCAGTACTTC. This gives the protein CASSLGRGEKEQYF. The chain carries TRBV12-3 or TRBV12-4 and TRBJ2-7; D might be TRBD1 (6 bases). The CDR3 covers 14 residues. Trimming left V 3 bases short and J 7 bases short, with 16 bases between.

This clonotype was counted many times. The genes are TRBV18 and TRBJ2-1; TRBD2 matches 7 bases. This CDR3 has 14 residues. Trimming cost V 0 bases and J 4 bases; bases outside gene matches: 0. Germline values: CDR1 KGHSH, CDR2 LQKENI. The CDR3 spells CASSPPREYNEQFF. Here the CDR3 DNA reads TGTGCCAGCTCACCACCGCGGGAGTACAATGAGCAGTTCTTC.

J is TRBJ2-5 and V is TRBV6-1; D could derive from TRBD1 or TRBD2 (5 bases each). The CDR3 is 13 amino acids. Per the germline V gene, CDR1 is MNHNS and CDR2 is SASEGT. V lost 4 bases, J lost 4 bases, and 10 bases lay in between. The CDR3 bases are TGTGCCAGCAGTGCGGGACCCGCAGAGACCCAGTACTTC. Protein product: CASSAGPAETQYF.

The chain carries TRBV18 and TRBJ2-7, with 11 bases identical to TRBD2. This CDR3 region has 15 residues. Germline assignment: CDR1 KGHSH and CDR2 LQKENI. The V gene end was trimmed by 3 bases and the J gene end by 2 bases; junction bases not matched to a gene: 3. CDR3 in DNA: TGTGCCAGCTCACCGCTAGCGGGGGGTACCTACGAGCAGTACGTC. It is translated as CASSPLAGGTYEQYV.

The chain recombines TRBV20-1 with TRBJ2-1; 16 nucleotides align to TRBD2. Trimming at V came to 6 bases and at J to 5 bases, leaving 19 bases not matched to a gene. The CDR3 length is 20 residues. Germline-derived CDR1 and CDR2 are DFQATT and SNEGSKA (reference sequence). The CDR3 DNA reads as TGCAGTGCCCCAAAGTTAACCGGGACTAGCGGGGGGGCCTATAACAATGAGCAGTTCTTC. This sequence encodes CSAPKLTGTSGGAYNNEQFF.

This clonotype was seen ten or more times. CDR3 in amino acids: CASSWGSQETQYF. DNA of the CDR3: TGTGCCAGCAGTTGGGGAAGTCAAGAGACCCAGTACTTC. The V gene is TRBV6-2 or TRBV6-3, the J gene TRBJ2-5; D call uncertain. Trimming shortened V by 4 bases and J by 2 bases, and 8 bases separated the two germline ends. Germline CDR1 reads MNHEY; CDR2 reads SVGEGT. The CDR3 runs 13 residues.

This clonotype was seen a handful of times. The CDR3 loop reads CASSQAPWATTDTQYF. CDR3 coding DNA: TGCGCCAGCAGCCAAGCACCTTGGGCCACTACAGATACGCAGTATTTT. The chain joins TRBV4-1 to TRBJ2-3; no firm D call. In germline, CDR1 is MGHRA, CDR2 YSYEKL. Trimming stripped 1 base from V and 3 bases from J, with 14 bases between. The CDR3 spans 16 residues.

The gene calls are TRBV18 and TRBJ1-5; TRBD1 matches 7 bases. The CDR3 sequence is 12 residues long. CDR1 and CDR2 from the germline V gene are KGHSH and LQKENI. V shed 5 bases and J 5 bases; nucleotides not matched to a gene: 0. The CDR3 protein is CASSGQDQPQHF. Written as DNA, the CDR3 is TGTGCCAGCTCAGGACAGGATCAGCCCCAGCATTTT.

The chain employs TRBV7-2 and TRBJ1-1, with unresolved D. V was shortened by 5 bases and J by 11 bases, with 12 bases between the two germline ends. Germline V lookup: CDR1 SGHTA, CDR2 FQGNSA. This CDR3 contains 11 residues. CDR3 in DNA: TGTGCCAGCAGCCCCCCGGAGAGGGCTTTCTTT. Its protein product is CASSPPERAFF. Combining the CDR3 with reference TRBV7-2 and TRBJ1-1 gives the whole variable domain GAGVSQSPSNKVTEKGKDVELRCDPISGHTALYWYRQSLGQGLEFLIYFQGNSAPDKSGLPSDRFSAERTGGSVSTLTIQRTQQEDSAVYLCASSPPERAFFGQGTRLTVV.